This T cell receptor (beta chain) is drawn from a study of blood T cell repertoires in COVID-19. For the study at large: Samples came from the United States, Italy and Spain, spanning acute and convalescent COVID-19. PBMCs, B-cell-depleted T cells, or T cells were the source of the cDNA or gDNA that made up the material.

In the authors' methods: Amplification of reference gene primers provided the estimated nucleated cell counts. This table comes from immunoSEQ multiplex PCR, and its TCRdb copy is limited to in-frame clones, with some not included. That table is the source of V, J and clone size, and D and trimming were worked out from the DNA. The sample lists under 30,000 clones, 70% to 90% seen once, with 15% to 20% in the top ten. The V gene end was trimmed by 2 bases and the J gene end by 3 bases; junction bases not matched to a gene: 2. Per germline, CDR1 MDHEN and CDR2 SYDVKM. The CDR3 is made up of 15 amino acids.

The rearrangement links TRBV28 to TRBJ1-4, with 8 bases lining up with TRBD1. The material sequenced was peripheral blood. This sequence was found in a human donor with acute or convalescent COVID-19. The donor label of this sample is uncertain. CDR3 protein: CASSLRTGPNEKLFF. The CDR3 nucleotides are TGTGCCAGCAGTTTAAGGACAGGGCCTAATGAAAAACTGTTTTTT.